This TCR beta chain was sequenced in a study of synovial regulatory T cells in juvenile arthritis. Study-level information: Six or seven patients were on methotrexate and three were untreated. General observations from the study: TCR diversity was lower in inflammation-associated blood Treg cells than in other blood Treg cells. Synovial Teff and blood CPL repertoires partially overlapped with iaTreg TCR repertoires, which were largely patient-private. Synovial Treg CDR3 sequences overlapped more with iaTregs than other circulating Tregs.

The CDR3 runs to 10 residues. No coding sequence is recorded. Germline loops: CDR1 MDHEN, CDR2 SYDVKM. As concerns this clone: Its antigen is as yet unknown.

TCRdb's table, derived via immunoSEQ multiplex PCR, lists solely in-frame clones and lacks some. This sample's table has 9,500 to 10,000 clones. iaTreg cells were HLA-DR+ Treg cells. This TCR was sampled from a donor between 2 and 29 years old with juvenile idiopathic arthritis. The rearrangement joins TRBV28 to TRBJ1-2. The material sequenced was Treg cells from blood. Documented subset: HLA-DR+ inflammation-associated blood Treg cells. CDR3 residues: CASSSGLFTF.